The 31 T cell receptor beta chains in this list originate from one sample, sequenced in a study of T cells in Graves' hyperthyroidism and ophthalmopathy. From RNA transcripts, TCR beta CDR3 regions were amplified. First-round RT-PCR of the TCR CDR3 relied on the HTBI primer set. TCRdb redid the calling of the multiplex PCR reads with MiXCR, one entry per CDR3 protein. Among 300,000 to 450,000 distinct CDR3 sequences listed, 11% to 15% were seen once. The sequencing input was blood. The source is a woman aged 55-69 years with Graves' hyperthyroidism.

This clonotype came up many times. The chain uses TRBV15 and TRBJ2-1; 14 bases are shared with TRBD2. After removal of 5 bases from V and 4 bases from J, the junction contained 4 bases not matched to a gene. CDR1 and CDR2 (germline): LNHNV, YYDKDF (reference sequence). This CDR3 has 16 residues. CDR3 DNA: TGTGCCACCAGCGTTGGGACTAGCGGGAGATACAATGAGCAGTTCTTC. This encodes CATSVGTSGRYNEQFF. Full variable domain (rest looked up from reference TRBV15 and TRBJ2-1): DAMVIQNPRYQVTQFGKPVTLSCSQTLNHNVMYWYQQKSSQAPKLLFHYYDKDFNNEADTPDNFQSRRPNTSFCFLDIRSPGLGDTAMYLCATSVGTSGRYNEQFFGPGTRLTVL.

In its sample, this clonotype was seen many times. The rearrangement joins TRBV3-1 to TRBJ1-2; weak D call: TRBD1 (6 bases). The CDR3 runs to 14 residues. Germline V gene sequence: CDR1 LGHDT, CDR2 YNNKEL (reference sequence). V was shortened by 2 bases and J by 4 bases, with 11 bases between the two germline ends. In nucleotides, the CDR3 is TGTGCCAGCAGCCAAAGGACAGTCCTCTATGGCTACACCTTC. It encodes CASSQRTVLYGYTF.

This clonotype appeared many times. This sequence joins TRBV7-3 and TRBJ2-1; 9 nucleotides line up with TRBD2. Trimming removed 3 bases from V and 1 base from J; junction bases left unmatched: 7. This CDR3 is 17 amino acids long. Germline-derived CDR1 and CDR2 are SGHTA and FQGTGA. The CDR3: CASSLAPAGGSYNEQFF. In DNA form, the CDR3 reads TGTGCCAGCAGCTTGGCACCAGCGGGAGGTTCCTACAATGAGCAGTTCTTC.

This clonotype was seen at least ten times. This chain uses TRBV28 with TRBJ1-4; D unclear. This CDR3 is built from 14 residues. Trimming cost V 3 bases and J 2 bases, with 7 bases left between them. Germline CDR1 MDHEN, CDR2 SYDVKM. CDR3 coding DNA: TGTGCCAGCAGTTTCTGGCCGACTAATGAAAAACTGTTTTTT. Protein: CASSFWPTNEKLFF.

This clonotype was detected many times. This chain links TRBV19 with TRBJ2-1; the D is unclear. The V and J ends lost 0 bases and 8 bases respectively, with 11 bases between them. This CDR3 comprises 14 residues. Germline V CDR1 and CDR2: LNHDA, SQIVND (reference sequence). The chain's CDR3 is CASSIDGARDEQFF. In DNA form, the CDR3 reads TGTGCCAGTAGTATAGATGGCGCTAGAGATGAGCAGTTCTTC.

This sequence joins TRBV28 and TRBJ2-2; 9 bases align to TRBD2. Germline assignment: CDR1 MDHEN and CDR2 SYDVKM. The CDR3 spans 11 residues. The CDR3 coding sequence is TGTAGGAGCGGGGGGACCGGGGAGCTGTTTTTT. Protein sequence: CRSGGTGELFF.

This clonotype was detected a few times. The rearrangement joins TRBV14 to TRBJ1-2; TRBD1 matches 7 bases. The J segment lost 11 bases and the V segment lost 3 bases, leaving 9 bases of the junction unmatched. Per the germline V gene, CDR1 is SGHDN and CDR2 is FVKESK. The CDR3 consists of 13 residues. CDR3 coding DNA: TGTGCCAGCAGCCACCCCAGGGGGGCTCTGTACACCTTC. Its translation is CASSHPRGALYTF. The full variable domain, with the rest looked up from reference TRBV14 and TRBJ1-2, is EAGVTQFPSHSVIEKGQTVTLRCDPISGHDNLYWYRRVMGKEIKFLLHFVKESKQDESGMPNNRFLAERTGGTYSTLKVQPAELEDSGVYFCASSHPRGALYTFGSGTRLTVV.

The chain uses TRBV11-3 and TRBJ2-1; the D gene is possibly TRBD2 (5 bases). Germline CDR1 and CDR2: SGHNT and YENEEA. CDR3 length: 13 amino acids. The V gene lost 9 bases and the J gene lost 2 bases, with 11 bases spanning the gap. The CDR3 DNA sequence: TGTGCCAGGGGAGACCGGACCTACAATGAGCAGTTCTTC. Protein product: CARGDRTYNEQFF.

This clonotype was counted ten times or more. The CDR3 reads CASSRQGGSYNEQFF. CDR3 DNA: TGTGCCAGCAGCCGACAGGGGGGGTCGTACAATGAGCAGTTCTTC. This chain uses TRBV7-8 with TRBJ2-1; 9 positions agree with TRBD1. Per the germline V gene, CDR1 is SGHVS and CDR2 is FQNEAQ. J lost 4 bases, V lost 5 bases, and 6 bases had no gene match. The CDR3 spans 15 residues.

For this clonotype: Given a much more abundant clone one base away, this may be a read error. J is TRBJ1-2 and V is TRBV28; no clear D. This CDR3 is 14 amino acids long. Germline V CDR1 and CDR2: MDHEN, SYDVKM. The CDR3: CASSLPGRYYGYIF. Here the CDR3 DNA reads TGTGCCAGCAGTTTACCCGGGCGGTACTATGGCTACATCTTC.

This clonotype was recorded a few times. The rearrangement links TRBV20-1 to TRBJ2-7; TRBD2 matches 9 bases. The V gene end was trimmed by 2 bases and the J gene end by 4 bases; junction bases not matched to a gene: 6. This CDR3 has 14 residues. Germline CDR1 DFQATT, CDR2 SNEGSKA (reference sequence). For the CDR3, the DNA is TGCAGTGCTAGAAATAGCGGGAGATGGTACGAGCAGTACTTC. Encoded protein: CSARNSGRWYEQYF.

The chain is built from TRBV6-1 and TRBJ1-2; D not certain. Germline CDR1 MNHNS, CDR2 SASEGT. The V end lost 8 bases, the J end lost 3 bases, and 10 bases lay between the germline ends. This CDR3 is built from 12 residues. CDR3 region: CASAGRDYGYTF. For the CDR3, the DNA is TGTGCCAGCGCGGGTAGGGACTATGGCTACACCTTC.

This clonotype was seen a handful of times. The J gene is TRBJ2-1, the V gene TRBV5-1, with 8 bases fitting TRBD2. Germline loops: CDR1 SGHRS, CDR2 YFSETQ. The CDR3 covers 16 residues. The V gene end was trimmed by 0 bases and the J gene end by 4 bases; junction bases not matched to a gene: 6. The CDR3 DNA reads as TGCGCCAGCAGCTTGGAGTTAGCGGGGCGTTACAATGAGCAGTTCTTC. Translating it yields CASSLELAGRYNEQFF.

This clonotype was seen many times. The genes are TRBV5-1 and TRBJ2-7; a weak D match, TRBD2 (6 bases). CDR3 size: 15 residues. Germline V gives CDR1 SGHRS, CDR2 YFSETQ. Trimming pared 3 bases from V and 6 bases from J, leaving 19 bases between. In nucleotides, the CDR3 is TGCGCCAGCAGCTCCAGACTAGATGGCTCGTTCGAGCAGTACTTC. Its translation: CASSSRLDGSFEQYF.

This clonotype was observed many times. The chain has TRBV19 and TRBJ1-6; 10 bases align to TRBD1. Germline loops: CDR1 LNHDA, CDR2 SQIVND (reference sequence). V lost 4 bases and J lost 10; bases outside the gene matches: 7. This CDR3 has 15 amino acids. In nucleotides, the CDR3 is TGTGCCAGTAGTACAAGGACAGGGGGAAGGTCACCCCTCCACTTT. It codes for CASSTRTGGRSPLHF.

This clonotype was observed at least ten times. J is TRBJ1-1 and V is TRBV20-1; no definite D call. V lost 5 bases and J 1 base, leaving 8 bases between the germline ends. Germline V gene sequence: CDR1 DFQATT, CDR2 SNEGSKA (reference sequence). This CDR3 contains 12 residues. CDR3 loop: CSALRPNTEAFF. The CDR3 nucleotides read TGCAGTGCTCTCCGGCCGAACACTGAAGCTTTCTTT.

Many counts were recorded for this clonotype. The rearrangement joins TRBV7-9 to TRBJ2-1, with D possibly matching TRBD2 (5 bases). The germline gives CDR1 SEHNR, CDR2 FQNEAQ (reference sequence). The germline V and J ends were trimmed by 2 bases and 1 base, with 12 bases remaining between them. The CDR3 sequence is 16 residues long. CDR3 bases: TGTGCCAGCAGCTTAATTATCGGGAATTCCTACAATGAGCAGTTCTTC. Amino acids: CASSLIIGNSYNEQFF.

Ten or more counts support this clonotype. The rearrangement uses TRBV7-9 and TRBJ2-3, with 9 bases matching TRBD2. Germline assignment: CDR1 SEHNR and CDR2 FQNEAQ (reference sequence). The junction had 13 bases not matched to a gene; V was cut back by 4 bases and J by 2 bases. This CDR3 has 18 amino acids. The CDR3 DNA follows: TGTGCCAGCAGCTCGCCGACCCCGACTAGCGGCCACACAGATACGCAGTATTTT. It encodes CASSSPTPTSGHTDTQYF.

This clonotype was counted ten times or more. The gene calls are TRBV7-3 and TRBJ2-3; 9 positions agree with TRBD1. The germline gives CDR1 SGHTA, CDR2 FQGTGA. The length of the CDR3 is 15 residues. V shed 6 bases, J shed 3 bases, and the junction held 7 bases outside the gene matches. The CDR3 loop reads CASSATGQGTDTQYF. In nucleotides, the CDR3 is TGTGCCAGCAGTGCCACGGGACAGGGTACAGATACGCAGTATTTT.

This clonotype was observed many times. V is TRBV12-5 and J is TRBJ2-1; 8 bases align to TRBD2. The junction had 13 bases not matched to a gene; V was cut back by 9 bases and J by 3 bases. The length of the CDR3 is 16 residues. Germline values: CDR1 LGHNT, CDR2 FRNRAP. CDR3 bases: TGTGCTAGCGCCCCTACCCAAACTAGCGGCTACAATGAGCAGTTCTTC. It codes for CASAPTQTSGYNEQFF.

This rearrangement joins TRBV10-3 to TRBJ2-3; no firm D call. Between the trimmed V and J ends, which lost 4 bases and 6 bases, there was a span of 8 bases. The CDR3 extends over 12 amino acids. Per germline, CDR1 ENHRY and CDR2 SYGVKD. CDR3 in amino acids: CAISASGDTQYF. The CDR3 DNA sequence: TGTGCCATCAGTGCCTCCGGCGATACGCAGTATTTT.

At least ten counts were recorded for this clonotype. The chain uses TRBV7-2 and TRBJ2-3, with D maybe TRBD2 (6 bases). The CDR3 runs to 16 residues. Germline CDR1 SGHTA, CDR2 FQGNSA. Trimming stripped 2 bases from V and 1 base from J, with 13 bases between. CDR3 DNA: TGTGCCAGCAGCTTAATCGTCGGAGGGGGCACAGATACGCAGTATTTT. Translation: CASSLIVGGGTDTQYF.

At least ten counts were recorded for this clonotype. This chain uses TRBV12-3 or TRBV12-4 with TRBJ2-1; TRBD2 matches at 9 bases. CDR3 size: 17 residues. Trimming at V came to 4 bases and at J to 8 bases, leaving 15 bases not matched to a gene. CDR3 DNA: TGTGCCAGCAGTTCAACACCGCTTAGCGGGAGTGCTGATGAGCAGTTCTTC. It encodes CASSSTPLSGSADEQFF.

The chain uses TRBV5-1 and TRBJ2-2; perhaps TRBD2 as D (5 bases). Germline assignment: CDR1 SGHRS and CDR2 YFSETQ. The CDR3 extends over 13 amino acids. V shed 4 bases and J shed 6 bases, with 10 bases lying between them. Here the CDR3 DNA reads TGCGCCAGCAGCCCAACTAGGTCCGGGGAGCTGTTTTTT. It translates to CASSPTRSGELFF.

This clonotype has ten or more counts. The chain couples TRBV28 to TRBJ2-7; 12 positions match TRBD1. The J segment lost 6 bases and the V segment lost 4 bases, leaving 7 bases of the junction unmatched. CDR1 and CDR2 from the germline V gene are MDHEN and SYDVKM. This CDR3 is 15 amino acids long. CDR3 sequence: CASSSPGQGAGEQYF. The CDR3 coding sequence is TGTGCCAGCAGTTCCCCGGGACAGGGGGCTGGCGAGCAGTACTTC.

This clonotype was found many times. The genes are TRBV12-3 or TRBV12-4 and TRBJ2-6; no clear D. The V and J ends lost 2 bases and 4 bases respectively, with 9 bases between them. The CDR3 consists of 15 residues. The CDR3 sequence is CASSLSRQGANVLTF. DNA for the CDR3: TGTGCCAGCAGTTTATCAAGGCAGGGGGCCAACGTCCTGACTTTC.

This clonotype appeared many times. The chain couples TRBV7-8 to TRBJ2-7, with 9 bases aligning to TRBD1. This CDR3 has 16 residues. Trimming took 0 bases from V and 3 from J; bases not matched to a gene: 6. The V gene's germline CDR1 is SGHVS and CDR2 FQNEAQ. This CDR3 is CASSLALPGQGYEQYF. Here the CDR3 DNA reads TGTGCCAGCAGCTTAGCCCTCCCGGGACAGGGCTACGAGCAGTACTTC.

This clonotype occurred a few times. The chain is built from TRBV5-1 and TRBJ2-1; TRBD2 matches 7 bases. Unmatched junction bases numbered 7, after V lost 3 bases and J lost 4 bases. This CDR3 has 15 residues. Looked up from germline, CDR1 is SGHRS and CDR2 is YFSETQ. CDR3 in amino acids: CASSSGTNPYNEQFF. For the CDR3, the DNA is TGCGCCAGCAGCTCTGGGACTAACCCGTACAATGAGCAGTTCTTC.

V is TRBV5-1 and J is TRBJ1-6; unclear D gene. V lost 6 bases to trimming and J lost 2 bases, with 12 bases between them. The V gene's germline CDR1 is SGHRS and CDR2 YFSETQ. This CDR3 has 15 amino acids. The DNA for the CDR3 is TGCGCCAGCACGGCAGATGCCACCTATAATTCACCCCTCCACTTT. Protein: CASTADATYNSPLHF. Full variable domain (rest looked up from reference TRBV5-1 and TRBJ1-6): KAGVTQTPRYLIKTRGQQVTLSCSPISGHRSVSWYQQTPGQGLQFLFEYFSETQRNKGNFPGRFSGRQFSNSRSEMNVSTLELGDSALYLCASTADATYNSPLHFGNGTRLTVT.

This clonotype was detected many times. The genes are TRBV11-3 and TRBJ2-1, with 10 positions matching TRBD2. CDR3 length: 14 amino acids. V lost 1 base, J lost 8 bases, and 2 bases stayed unmatched. The V gene's germline CDR1 is SGHNT and CDR2 YENEEA. This CDR3 is CASSLGLAGDEQFF. CDR3 nucleotide sequence: TGTGCCAGCAGCTTAGGTCTAGCGGGAGATGAGCAGTTCTTC.

This clonotype was recorded at least ten times. The chain combines TRBV12-3 or TRBV12-4 with TRBJ2-1, with TRBD1 as a possible D gene (6 bases). V shed 2 bases and J shed 6 bases, with 11 bases lying between them. The CDR3 is 14 residues long. The CDR3 bases are TGTGCCAGCAGTTTACAGGGGATTGGCAATGAGCAGTTCTTC. Residues: CASSLQGIGNEQFF.